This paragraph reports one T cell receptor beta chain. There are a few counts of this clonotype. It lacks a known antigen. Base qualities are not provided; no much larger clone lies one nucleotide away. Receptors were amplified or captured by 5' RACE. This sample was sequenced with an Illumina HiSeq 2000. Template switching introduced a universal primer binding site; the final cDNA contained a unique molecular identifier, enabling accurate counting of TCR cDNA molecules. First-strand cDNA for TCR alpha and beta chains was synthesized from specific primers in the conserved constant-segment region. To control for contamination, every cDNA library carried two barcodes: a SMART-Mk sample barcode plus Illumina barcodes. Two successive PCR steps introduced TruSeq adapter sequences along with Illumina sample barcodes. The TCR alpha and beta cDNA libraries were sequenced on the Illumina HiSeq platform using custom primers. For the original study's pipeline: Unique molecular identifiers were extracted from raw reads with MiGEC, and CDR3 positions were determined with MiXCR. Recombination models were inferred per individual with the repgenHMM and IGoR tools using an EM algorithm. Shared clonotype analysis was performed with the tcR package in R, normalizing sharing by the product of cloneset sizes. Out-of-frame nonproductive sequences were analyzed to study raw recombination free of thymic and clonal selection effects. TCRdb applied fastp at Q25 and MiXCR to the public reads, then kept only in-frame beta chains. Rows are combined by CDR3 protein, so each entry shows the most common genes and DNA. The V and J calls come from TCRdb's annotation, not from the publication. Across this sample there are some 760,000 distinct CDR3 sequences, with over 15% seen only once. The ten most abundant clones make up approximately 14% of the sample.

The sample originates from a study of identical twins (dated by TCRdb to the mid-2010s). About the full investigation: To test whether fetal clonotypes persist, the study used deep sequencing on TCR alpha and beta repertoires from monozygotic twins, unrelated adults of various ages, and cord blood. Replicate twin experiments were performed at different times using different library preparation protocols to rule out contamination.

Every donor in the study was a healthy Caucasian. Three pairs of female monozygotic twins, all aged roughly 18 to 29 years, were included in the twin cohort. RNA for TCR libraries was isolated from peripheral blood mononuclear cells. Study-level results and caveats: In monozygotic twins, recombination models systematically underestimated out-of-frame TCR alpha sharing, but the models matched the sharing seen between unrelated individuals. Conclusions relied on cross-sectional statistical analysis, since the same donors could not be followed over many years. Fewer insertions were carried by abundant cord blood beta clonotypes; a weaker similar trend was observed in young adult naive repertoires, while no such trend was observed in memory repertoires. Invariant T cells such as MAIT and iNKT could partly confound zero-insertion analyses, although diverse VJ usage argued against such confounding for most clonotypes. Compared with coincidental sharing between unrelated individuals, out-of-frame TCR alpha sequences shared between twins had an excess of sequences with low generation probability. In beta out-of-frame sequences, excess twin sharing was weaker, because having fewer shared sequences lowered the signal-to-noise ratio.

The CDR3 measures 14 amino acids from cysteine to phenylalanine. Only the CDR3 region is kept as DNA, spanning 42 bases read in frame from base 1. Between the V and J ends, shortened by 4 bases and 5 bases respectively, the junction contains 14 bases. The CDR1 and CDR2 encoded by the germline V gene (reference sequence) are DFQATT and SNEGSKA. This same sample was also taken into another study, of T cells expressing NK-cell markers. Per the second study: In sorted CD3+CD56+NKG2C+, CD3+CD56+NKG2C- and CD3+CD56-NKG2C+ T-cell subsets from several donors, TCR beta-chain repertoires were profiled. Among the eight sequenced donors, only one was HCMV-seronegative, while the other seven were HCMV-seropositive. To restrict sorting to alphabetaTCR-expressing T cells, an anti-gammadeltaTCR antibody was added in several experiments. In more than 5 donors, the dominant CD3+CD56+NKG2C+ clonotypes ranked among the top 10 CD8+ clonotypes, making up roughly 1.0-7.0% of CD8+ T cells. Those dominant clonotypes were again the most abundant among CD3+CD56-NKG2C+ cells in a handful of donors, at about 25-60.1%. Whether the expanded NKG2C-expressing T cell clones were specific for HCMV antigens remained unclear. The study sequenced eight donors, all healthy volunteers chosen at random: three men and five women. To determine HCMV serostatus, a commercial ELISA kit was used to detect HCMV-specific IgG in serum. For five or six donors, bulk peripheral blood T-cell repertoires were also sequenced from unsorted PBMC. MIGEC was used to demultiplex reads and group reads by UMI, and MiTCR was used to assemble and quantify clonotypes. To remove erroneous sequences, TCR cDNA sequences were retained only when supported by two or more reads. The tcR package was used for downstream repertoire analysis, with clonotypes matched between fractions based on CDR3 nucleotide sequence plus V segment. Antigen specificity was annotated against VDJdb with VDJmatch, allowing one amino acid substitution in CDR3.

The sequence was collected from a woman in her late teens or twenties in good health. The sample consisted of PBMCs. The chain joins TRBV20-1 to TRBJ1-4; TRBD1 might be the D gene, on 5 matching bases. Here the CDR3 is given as CSAKSGTENEKLFF. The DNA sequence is TGCAGTGCTAAGTCCGGGACGGAGAATGAAAAACTGTTTTTT.